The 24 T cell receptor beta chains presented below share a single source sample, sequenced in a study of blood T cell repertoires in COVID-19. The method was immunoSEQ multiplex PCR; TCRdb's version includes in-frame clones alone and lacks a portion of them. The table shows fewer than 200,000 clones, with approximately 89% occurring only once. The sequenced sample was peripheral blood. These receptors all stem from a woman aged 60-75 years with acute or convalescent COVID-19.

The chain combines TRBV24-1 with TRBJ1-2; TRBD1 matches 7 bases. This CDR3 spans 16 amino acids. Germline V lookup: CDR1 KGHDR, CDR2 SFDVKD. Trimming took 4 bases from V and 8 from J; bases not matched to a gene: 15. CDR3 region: CATSDRQGRALMGYTF. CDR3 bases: TGTGCCACCAGTGACCGACAGGGAAGGGCCCTGATGGGCTACACCTTC.

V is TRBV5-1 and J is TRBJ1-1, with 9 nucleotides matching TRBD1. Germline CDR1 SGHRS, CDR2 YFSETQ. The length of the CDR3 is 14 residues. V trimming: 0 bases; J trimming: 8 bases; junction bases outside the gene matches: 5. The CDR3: CASSLAGTGHEAFF. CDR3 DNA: TGCGCCAGCAGCTTGGCTGGGACAGGGCACGAAGCTTTCTTT.

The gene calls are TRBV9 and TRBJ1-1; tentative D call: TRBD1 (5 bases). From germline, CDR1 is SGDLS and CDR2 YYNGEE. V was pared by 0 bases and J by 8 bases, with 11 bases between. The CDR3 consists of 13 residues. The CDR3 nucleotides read TGTGCCAGCAGCGTAGGGGGAACAGGAGAAGCTTTCTTT. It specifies CASSVGGTGEAFF.

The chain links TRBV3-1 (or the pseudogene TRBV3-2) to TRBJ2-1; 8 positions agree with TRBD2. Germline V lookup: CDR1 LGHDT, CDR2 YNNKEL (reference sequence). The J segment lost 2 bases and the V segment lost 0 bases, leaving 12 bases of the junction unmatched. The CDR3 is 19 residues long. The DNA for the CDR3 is TGTGCCAGCAGCCAAGATCCTACGGGGAGGACTAGCCCCTACAATGAGCAGTTCTTC. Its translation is CASSQDPTGRTSPYNEQFF.

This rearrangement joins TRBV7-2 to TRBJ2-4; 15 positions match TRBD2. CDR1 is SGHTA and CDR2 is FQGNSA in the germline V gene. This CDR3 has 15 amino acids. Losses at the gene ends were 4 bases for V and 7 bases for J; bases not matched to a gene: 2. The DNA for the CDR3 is TGTGCCAGCAGCTGGGGGACTAGCGGGGGGAACATTCAGTACTTC. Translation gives CASSWGTSGGNIQYF.

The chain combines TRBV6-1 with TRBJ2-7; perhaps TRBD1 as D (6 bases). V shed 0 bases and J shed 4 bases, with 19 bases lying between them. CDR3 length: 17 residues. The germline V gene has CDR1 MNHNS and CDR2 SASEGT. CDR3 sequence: CASSEASLKGGRYEQYF. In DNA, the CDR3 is TGTGCCAGCAGTGAAGCGTCATTAAAAGGGGGAAGATACGAGCAGTACTTC.

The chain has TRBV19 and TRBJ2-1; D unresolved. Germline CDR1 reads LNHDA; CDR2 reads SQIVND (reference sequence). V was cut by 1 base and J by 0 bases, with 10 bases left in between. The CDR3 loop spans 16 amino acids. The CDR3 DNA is TGTGCCAGTAGTATAGGAGGTTTCGACTCCTACAATGAGCAGTTCTTC. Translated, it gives CASSIGGFDSYNEQFF.

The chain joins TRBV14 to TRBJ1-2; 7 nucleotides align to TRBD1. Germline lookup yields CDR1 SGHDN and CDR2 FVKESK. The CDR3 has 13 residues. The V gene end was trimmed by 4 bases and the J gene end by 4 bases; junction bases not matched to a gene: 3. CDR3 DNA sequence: TGTGCCAGCAGCCTGACAGGGTCCTATGGCTACACCTTC. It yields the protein CASSLTGSYGYTF.

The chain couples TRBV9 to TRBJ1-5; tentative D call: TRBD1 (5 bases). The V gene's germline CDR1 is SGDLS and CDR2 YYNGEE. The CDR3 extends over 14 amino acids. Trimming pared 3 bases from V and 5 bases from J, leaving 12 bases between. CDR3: CASSEGIDYQPQHF. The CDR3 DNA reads TGTGCCAGCAGCGAGGGGATAGACTATCAGCCCCAGCATTTT.

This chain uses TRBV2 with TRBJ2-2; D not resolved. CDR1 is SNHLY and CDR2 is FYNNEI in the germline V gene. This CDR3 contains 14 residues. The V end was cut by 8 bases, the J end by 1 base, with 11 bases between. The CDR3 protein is CASLLSRNTGELFF. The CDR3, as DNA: TGTGCCAGCTTGTTGTCCCGGAACACCGGGGAGCTGTTTTTT.

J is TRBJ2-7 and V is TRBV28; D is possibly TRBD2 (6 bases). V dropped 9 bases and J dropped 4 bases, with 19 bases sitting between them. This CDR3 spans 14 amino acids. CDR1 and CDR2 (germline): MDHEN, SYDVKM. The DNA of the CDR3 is TGTGCCAGTATGGGAGGCGCTCTGGATTACGAGCAGTACTTC. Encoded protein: CASMGGALDYEQYF.

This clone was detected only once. CDR3: CASSLGQGIRTEAFF. In DNA, the CDR3 is TGCGCCAGCAGCTTGGGCCAGGGAATAAGAACTGAAGCTTTCTTT. V usage is TRBV5-1 and J usage is TRBJ1-1, with D tentatively TRBD1 (5 bases). V lost 0 bases to trimming and J lost 5 bases, with 14 bases between them. The CDR3 is made up of 15 amino acids. Germline V lookup: CDR1 SGHRS, CDR2 YFSETQ.

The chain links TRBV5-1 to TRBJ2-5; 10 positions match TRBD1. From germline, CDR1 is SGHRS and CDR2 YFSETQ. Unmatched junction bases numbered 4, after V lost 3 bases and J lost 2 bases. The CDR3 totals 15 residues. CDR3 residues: CASSWGTGDQETQYF. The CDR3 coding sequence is TGCGCCAGCAGCTGGGGGACAGGGGATCAAGAGACCCAGTACTTC.

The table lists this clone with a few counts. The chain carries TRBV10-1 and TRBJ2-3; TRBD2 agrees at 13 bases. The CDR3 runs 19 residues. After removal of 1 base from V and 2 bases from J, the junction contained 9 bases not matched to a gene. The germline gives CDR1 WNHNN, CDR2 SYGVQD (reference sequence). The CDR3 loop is CASSELRTSGSLITDTQYF. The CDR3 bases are TGCGCCAGCAGTGAGTTAAGGACTAGCGGGAGCCTCATCACAGATACGCAGTATTTT.

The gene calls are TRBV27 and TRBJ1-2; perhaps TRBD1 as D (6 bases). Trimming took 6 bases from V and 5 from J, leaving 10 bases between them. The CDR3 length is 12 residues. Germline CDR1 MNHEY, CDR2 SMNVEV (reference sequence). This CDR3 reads CASRTTGYGYTF. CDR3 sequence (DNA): TGTGCCAGCAGAACGACAGGATATGGCTACACCTTC.

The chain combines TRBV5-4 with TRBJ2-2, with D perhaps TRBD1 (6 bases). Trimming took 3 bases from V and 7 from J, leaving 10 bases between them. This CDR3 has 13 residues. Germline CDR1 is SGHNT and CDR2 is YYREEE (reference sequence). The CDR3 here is CASSSRTVGELFF. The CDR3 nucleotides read TGTGCCAGCAGCTCAAGGACAGTCGGGGAGCTGTTTTTT.

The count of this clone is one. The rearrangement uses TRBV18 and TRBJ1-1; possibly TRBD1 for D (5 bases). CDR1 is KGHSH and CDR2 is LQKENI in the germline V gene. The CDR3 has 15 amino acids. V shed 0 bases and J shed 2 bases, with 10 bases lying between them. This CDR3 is CASSPPKGVNTEAFF. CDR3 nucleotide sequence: TGTGCCAGCTCACCACCTAAAGGGGTAAACACTGAAGCTTTCTTT.

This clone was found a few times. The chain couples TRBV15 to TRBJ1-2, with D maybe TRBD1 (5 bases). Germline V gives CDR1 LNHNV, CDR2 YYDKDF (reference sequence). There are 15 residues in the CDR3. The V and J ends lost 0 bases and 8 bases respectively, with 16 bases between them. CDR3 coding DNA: TGTGCCACCAGCAGAGATCCCGGGGACTTGAGGGGCTACACCTTC. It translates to CATSRDPGDLRGYTF.

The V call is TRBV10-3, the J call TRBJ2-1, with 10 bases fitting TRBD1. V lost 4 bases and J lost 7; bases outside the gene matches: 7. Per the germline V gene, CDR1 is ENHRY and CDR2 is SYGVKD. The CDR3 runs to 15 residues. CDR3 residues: CAISGGQGVSNEQFF. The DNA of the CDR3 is TGTGCCATCAGTGGAGGACAGGGGGTATCAAATGAGCAGTTCTTC.

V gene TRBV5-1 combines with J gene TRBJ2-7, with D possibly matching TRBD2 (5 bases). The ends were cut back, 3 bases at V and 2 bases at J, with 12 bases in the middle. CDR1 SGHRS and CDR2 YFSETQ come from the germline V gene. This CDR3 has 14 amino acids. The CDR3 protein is CASSSGVTTYEQYF. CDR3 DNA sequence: TGCGCCAGCAGCTCCGGGGTCACCACCTACGAGCAGTACTTC.

CDR3 coding DNA: TGTGCCAGCTCACCTAGCGGGGCTAGCACAGATACGCAGTATTTT. It specifies CASSPSGASTDTQYF. The rearrangement joins TRBV18 to TRBJ2-3; TRBD2 matches at 8 bases. CDR1 and CDR2 from the germline V gene are KGHSH and LQKENI. Germline trimming cut 3 bases from V and 0 bases from J; bases unmatched to any gene: 2. This CDR3 has 15 residues. Full variable domain (remainder filled in from reference TRBV18 and TRBJ2-3): NAGVMQNPRHLVRRRGQEARLRCSPMKGHSHVYWYRQLPEEGLKFMVYLQKENIIDESGMPKERFSAEFPKEGPSILRIQQVVRGDSAAYFCASSPSGASTDTQYFGPGTRLTVL.

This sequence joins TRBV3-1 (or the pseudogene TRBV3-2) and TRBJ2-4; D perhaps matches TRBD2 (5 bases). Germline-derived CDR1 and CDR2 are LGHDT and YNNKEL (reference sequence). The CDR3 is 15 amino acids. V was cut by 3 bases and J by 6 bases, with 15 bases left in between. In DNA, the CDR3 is TGTGCCAGCAGCCAGCTCCGGGGTTTAGGAAACATTCAGTACTTC. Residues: CASSQLRGLGNIQYF.

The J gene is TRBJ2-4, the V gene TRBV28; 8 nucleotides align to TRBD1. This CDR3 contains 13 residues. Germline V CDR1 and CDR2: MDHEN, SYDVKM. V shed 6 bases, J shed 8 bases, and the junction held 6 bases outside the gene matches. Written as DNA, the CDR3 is TGTGCCAGCAGATCGACAGGGGTGGACATTCAGTACTTC. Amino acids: CASRSTGVDIQYF.

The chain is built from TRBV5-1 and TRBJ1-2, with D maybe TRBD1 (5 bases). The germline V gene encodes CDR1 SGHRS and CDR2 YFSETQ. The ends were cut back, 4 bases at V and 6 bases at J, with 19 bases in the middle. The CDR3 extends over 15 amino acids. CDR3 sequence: CASSKNGLEGDGYTF. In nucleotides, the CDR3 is TGCGCCAGCAGCAAAAATGGGTTGGAAGGGGATGGCTACACCTTC.